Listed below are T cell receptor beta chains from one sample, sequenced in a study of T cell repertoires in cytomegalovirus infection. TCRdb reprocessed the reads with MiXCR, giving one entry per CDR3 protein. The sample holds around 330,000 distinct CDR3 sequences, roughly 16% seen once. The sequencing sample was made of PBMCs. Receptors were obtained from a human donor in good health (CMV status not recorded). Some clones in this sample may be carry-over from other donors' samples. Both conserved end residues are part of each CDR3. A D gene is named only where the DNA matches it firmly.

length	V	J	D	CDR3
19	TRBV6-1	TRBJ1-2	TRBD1	CASSAPSGQGLGTNYGYTF
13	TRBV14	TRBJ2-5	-	CASSQAWEETQYF
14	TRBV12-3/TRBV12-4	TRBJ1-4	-	CASTLFQGREKLFF
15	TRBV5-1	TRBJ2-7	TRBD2	CASSLEPGLAREQYF
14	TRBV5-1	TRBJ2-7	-	CASSGESRRDEQYF
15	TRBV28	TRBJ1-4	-	CASSTLGATNEKLFF
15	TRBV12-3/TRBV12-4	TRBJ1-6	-	CASSLEARTRAPLHF
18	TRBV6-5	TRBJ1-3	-	CASSYSRGPGVGGNTIYF
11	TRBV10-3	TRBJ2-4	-	CAISDSDIQYF
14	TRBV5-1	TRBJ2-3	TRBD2	CASSQLRGGDTQYF
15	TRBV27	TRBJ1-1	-	CASSSDDRWNTEAFF
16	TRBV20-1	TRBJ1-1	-	CSARDSTRQPNTEAFF
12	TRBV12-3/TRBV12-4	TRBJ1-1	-	CASSFVAGEAFF
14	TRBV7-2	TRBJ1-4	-	CASSLALASNELFF
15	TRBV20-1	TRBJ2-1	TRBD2	CSARTSGGPDNEQFF
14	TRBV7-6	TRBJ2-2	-	CASRPDPNTGELFF
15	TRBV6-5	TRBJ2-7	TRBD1	CASSDAGTGGHEQYF
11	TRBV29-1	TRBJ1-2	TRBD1	CSVATGVGYTF
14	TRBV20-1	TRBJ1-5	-	CSARDPQKDQPQHF
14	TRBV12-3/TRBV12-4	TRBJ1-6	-	CASSSNDWGQALHF